Below, one TCR beta chain is given with its context. Antigen unknown. CDR3 size: 14 residues. Trimming removed 7 bases at V and 5 bases at J, with 17 bases between. TCRdb called the reads again in MiXCR, with one record for every CDR3 protein. The sample has approximately 630,000 distinct CDR3 sequences, less than 25% seen once. This specimen comes from a study of T cell repertoires in cytomegalovirus infection. For the study at large: Matching HLA type and CMV infection were both indicated by public TCR beta signatures. Study findings and constraints: Cumulative public TCR beta family frequency identified CMV carriers with the relevant HLA. CMV-specific TCR beta clonotypes restricted by HLA-C dominated the ex vivo response.

The TCR was taken from a human donor in good health (CMV status not recorded). Some clones in this sample may be carry-over from other donors' samples. This rearrangement joins TRBV12-3 or TRBV12-4 to TRBJ2-5; D is unclear. Sequencing was performed on CD8+ T cells from PBMCs. Here the CDR3 reads CASTPRAPRETQYF. The CDR3 nucleotides are TGTGCCAGCACCCCCCGGGCCCCCCGGGAGACCCAGTACTTC.